The 18 T cell receptor beta chains reported below all come from one sample, sequenced in a study of response to subunit inactivated influenza vaccine. Using its own MiXCR run on the RT-PCR reads, TCRdb lists one record per CDR3 protein. The table has approximately 500,000 distinct CDR3 sequences, approximately 24% seen once. These data are also associated with another study on T cells expressing NK-cell markers. From that report: Making the TCR beta cDNA relied on 5'RACE template switching with UMIs.

This specimen was CD4+ T cells sorted from PBMCs, taken about 11 days after vaccination. These receptors were collected from a man aged 45 to 65 who received an inactivated influenza vaccine.

This clonotype has just a few counts. This chain uses TRBV7-8 with TRBJ1-3; D gene uncertain. This CDR3 has 13 residues. CDR1 is SGHVS and CDR2 is FQNEAQ in the germline V gene. With 4 bases removed from V and 1 base from J, the gap between germline ends came to 5 bases. The CDR3 sequence is CASSSDSGNTIYF. The CDR3, as DNA: TGTGCCAGCAGCTCGGATTCTGGAAACACCATATATTTT.

The chain has TRBV7-6 and TRBJ1-6; possibly TRBD1 for D (5 bases). V was cut by 2 bases and J by 5 bases, with 10 bases left in between. This CDR3 is built from 15 residues. From germline, CDR1 is SGHVS and CDR2 FNYEAQ. The CDR3 region is CASSLLGGDNSPLHF. The CDR3 DNA follows: TGTGCCAGCAGCTTACTTGGAGGGGATAATTCACCCCTCCACTTT. Using reference TRBV7-6 and TRBJ1-6 for the parts outside the CDR3, the full variable domain is GAGVSQSPRYKVTKRGQDVALRCDPISGHVSLYWYRQALGQGPEFLTYFNYEAQQDKSGLPNDRFSAERPEGSISTLTIQRTEQRDSAMYRCASSLLGGDNSPLHFGNGTRLTVT.

This clonotype was recorded many times. The chain combines TRBV6-2 or TRBV6-3 with TRBJ2-1; 9 bases match TRBD2. This CDR3 contains 15 residues. Germline V lookup: CDR1 MNHEY, CDR2 SVGEGT. The J segment lost 2 bases and the V segment lost 5 bases, leaving 4 bases of the junction unmatched. The DNA for the CDR3 is TGTGCCAGCAGTAAAAGCGGGGGGCCCTACAATGAGCAGTTCTTC. This encodes CASSKSGGPYNEQFF.

This clonotype came up many times. This sequence joins TRBV29-1 and TRBJ2-3; D is unclear. The germline gives CDR1 SQVTM, CDR2 ANQGSEA. The CDR3 loop spans 12 amino acids. The V and J ends lost 4 bases and 3 bases respectively, with 8 bases between them. The CDR3 loop is CSVAVSTDTQYF. CDR3 nucleotide sequence: TGCAGCGTTGCTGTCTCAACAGATACGCAGTATTTT.

This clonotype appeared a few times. The chain links TRBV7-2 to TRBJ2-4; a weak D match, TRBD2 (5 bases). In germline, CDR1 is SGHTA, CDR2 FQGNSA. V lost 5 bases and J 11 bases, leaving 19 bases between the germline ends. This CDR3 spans 14 amino acids. This CDR3 is CASSQLVSGSVQYF. CDR3 sequence (DNA): TGTGCCAGCAGCCAACTCGTGTCGGGGTCGGTTCAGTACTTC.

The V call is TRBV28, the J call TRBJ2-7; a possible D gene is TRBD1 (6 bases). V shed 10 bases and J shed 7 bases, with 20 bases lying between them. Per germline, CDR1 MDHEN and CDR2 SYDVKM. The length of the CDR3 is 13 residues. CDR3 bases: TGTGCCACCTTAGGACAGCCAAGTCGAGAGCAGTACTTC. Its protein is CATLGQPSREQYF.

The V and J genes are TRBV28 and TRBJ1-3, with TRBD1 identical over 9 bases. Per the germline V gene, CDR1 is MDHEN and CDR2 is SYDVKM. CDR3 length: 15 residues. V trimming: 6 bases; J trimming: 1 base; junction bases outside the gene matches: 4. For the CDR3, the DNA is TGTGCCAGCAGGGCGGGGACAGGGTCTGGAAACACCATATATTTT. Protein product: CASRAGTGSGNTIYF.

The V and J genes are TRBV12-3 or TRBV12-4 and TRBJ2-1; 8 bases align to TRBD2. The V segment lost 8 bases and the J segment 3 bases; nucleotides outside the gene matches: 21. This CDR3 contains 19 residues. The CDR3 here is CASRGGAGAPGGGYNEQFF. The DNA of the CDR3 is TGTGCCAGCCGGGGCGGAGCGGGAGCCCCGGGGGGGGGCTACAATGAGCAGTTCTTC.

This clonotype has only a few counts. The CDR3 sequence: CSAGSTYGDEQYF. Written as DNA, the CDR3 is TGCAGTGCTGGATCGACTTACGGGGATGAGCAGTACTTC. The J gene is TRBJ2-7, the V gene TRBV20-1; possible D gene TRBD2, 5 bases. Germline-derived CDR1 and CDR2 are DFQATT and SNEGSKA (reference sequence). The CDR3 is 13 amino acids. V shed 5 bases and J shed 7 bases, with 18 bases lying between them.

V and J are TRBV3-1 and TRBJ2-7; D is ambiguous. The V end lost 4 bases, the J end lost 1 base, and 8 bases lay between the germline ends. The CDR3 runs to 13 residues. The V gene's germline CDR1 is LGHDT and CDR2 YNNKEL (reference sequence). CDR3 in amino acids: CASSRPLSYEQYF. For the CDR3, the DNA is TGTGCCAGCAGCCGGCCGTTATCCTACGAGCAGTACTTC.

This chain connects TRBV4-3 to TRBJ1-2, with a tentative D call TRBD1 (6 bases). CDR1 is LGHNA, CDR2 YSLEER, per germline. The CDR3 is 13 residues long. V shed 4 bases and J shed 7 bases, with 13 bases lying between them. In nucleotides, the CDR3 is TGCGCCAGCAGCCGGAACAGGGACGGTGGCTACACCTTC. Its protein is CASSRNRDGGYTF.

V gene TRBV20-1 combines with J gene TRBJ2-1; D uncertain. Germline lookup yields CDR1 DFQATT and CDR2 SNEGSKA (reference sequence). The length of the CDR3 is 14 residues. V was shortened by 5 bases and J by 0 bases, with 11 bases between the two germline ends. As DNA, the CDR3 is TGCAGTGCTTACAGCGACCGCTCCTACAATGAGCAGTTCTTC. Its protein is CSAYSDRSYNEQFF.

J is TRBJ2-1 and V is TRBV7-9; 10 bases align to TRBD2. Per the germline V gene, CDR1 is SEHNR and CDR2 is FQNEAQ (reference sequence). J lost 2 bases, V lost 5 bases, and 3 bases had no gene match. The CDR3 is 15 residues long. The CDR3 DNA follows: TGTGCCAGCAGCACGAGCGGGAGGGCCTACAATGAGCAGTTCTTC. Protein product: CASSTSGRAYNEQFF.

The V gene is TRBV28, the J gene TRBJ2-1; TRBD2 might be the D (5 bases). The V gene lost 5 bases and the J gene lost 4 bases, with 18 bases spanning the gap. Per the germline V gene, CDR1 is MDHEN and CDR2 is SYDVKM. The CDR3 extends over 16 amino acids. DNA for the CDR3: TGTGCCAGCAGTACCTACTACGCGGAGGTTTACAATGAGCAGTTCTTC. This translates into CASSTYYAEVYNEQFF.

The table lists this clonotype with a few counts. V is TRBV3-1 and J is TRBJ1-2; D is ambiguous. This CDR3 comprises 13 residues. V lost 4 bases and J lost 4, with 10 bases in between. CDR1 LGHDT and CDR2 YNNKEL come from the germline V gene (reference sequence). The chain's CDR3 is CASSPGFLYGYTF. The CDR3 DNA sequence: TGTGCCAGCAGCCCCGGGTTTCTCTATGGCTACACCTTC. Using reference TRBV3-1 and TRBJ1-2 for the parts outside the CDR3, the full variable domain is DTAVSQTPKYLVTQMGNDKSIKCEQNLGHDTMYWYKQDSKKFLKIMFSYNNKELIINETVPNRFSPKSPDKAHLNLHINSLELGDSAVYFCASSPGFLYGYTFGSGTRLTVV.

This clonotype was seen a handful of times. The chain joins TRBV7-9 to TRBJ2-1; D uncertain. The V and J ends lost 5 bases and 2 bases respectively, with 10 bases between them. The CDR3 spans 14 residues. Germline V gene sequence: CDR1 SEHNR, CDR2 FQNEAQ (reference sequence). CDR3 nucleotide sequence: TGTGCCAGCAGCCCGATTGTCCCCTACAATGAGCAGTTCTTC. It is translated as CASSPIVPYNEQFF.

The chain carries TRBV5-1 and TRBJ2-7; weak D call: TRBD2 (6 bases). The V end was cut by 3 bases, the J end by 5 bases, with 12 bases between. The CDR3 sequence is 13 residues long. The germline gives CDR1 SGHRS, CDR2 YFSETQ. The CDR3 here is CASSSMGEDEQYF. In DNA form, the CDR3 reads TGCGCCAGCAGCTCCATGGGGGAGGACGAGCAGTACTTC.

J is TRBJ2-1 and V is TRBV20-1; D is possibly TRBD2 (5 bases). The CDR3 covers 12 residues. Trimming took off 5 bases at V and 7 bases at J, with 12 bases between the two ends. The germline CDR1 and CDR2 sequences are DFQATT and SNEGSKA (reference sequence). Here the CDR3 reads CSALSSGNEQFF. For the CDR3, the DNA is TGCAGTGCTTTGTCGTCGGGAAATGAGCAGTTCTTC.